The clone carrying this T cell receptor (beta chain) was detected a few times. Its antigen remains unidentified. These data belong to a study of coeliac disease. Whole-study results and caveats: In active celiac disease, intraepithelial and lamina propria TRB and TRG repertoires were less clonal than controls. Few TRB amino acid sequences were shared between samples; most were unique. The authors judged this method unsuitable for unbiased gliadin-specific T cell detection. Lamina propria and intraepithelial cell fractions may contain each other's cells.

The CDR3 contains 15 residues. The V end was cut by 4 bases, the J end by 3 bases, with 13 bases between. Germline values: CDR1 MNHEY, CDR2 SVGAGI. Only in-frame clones appear in the TCRdb table, and some are missing; sequencing was by immunoSEQ multiplex PCR. Here the sample spans thousands of clones, 64% being singletons. Material: intraepithelial lymphocytes from the gut. The chain joins TRBV6-5 to TRBJ2-1; TRBD1 is a possible D gene (5 bases). The clonotype originates from a woman in her 40s. CDR3 coding DNA: TGTGCCAGCAGTTTAGACAGCCTGGGCTACAATGAGCAGTTCTTC. Translation: CASSLDSLGYNEQFF.